These 21 T cell receptor beta chains were all obtained from the same sample, sequenced in a study of cytomegalovirus exposure and HLA in healthy donors. Here immunoSEQ multiplex PCR was the method, and the copy in TCRdb shows in-frame clones only, minus some. The table shows about 120,000 clones, with roughly 89% occurring only once. Sequenced sample: PBMCs. The receptors shown here come from a woman aged 18-30 years in good health and CMV-seronegative.

The chain uses TRBV7-9 and TRBJ2-2, with a possible D match to TRBD2 (6 bases). The CDR3 has 15 residues. Germline CDR1 and CDR2: SEHNR and FQNEAQ (reference sequence). V lost 2 bases and J lost 2, with 9 bases in between. CDR3 nucleotide sequence: TGTGCCAGCAGCTTAATAGCGGATAACACCGGGGAGCTGTTTTTT. Encoded protein: CASSLIADNTGELFF.

This rearrangement joins TRBV6-6 to TRBJ2-3; no firm D call. This CDR3 comprises 14 residues. The V end was cut by 5 bases, the J end by 1 base, with 10 bases between. The germline gives CDR1 MNHNY, CDR2 SVGAGI (reference sequence). For the CDR3, the DNA is TGTGCCAGCAGTCCAGTTGTGGGCACAGATACGCAGTATTTT. It codes for CASSPVVGTDTQYF.

The rearrangement joins TRBV29-1 to TRBJ2-3, with D perhaps TRBD2 (6 bases). The CDR3 is 15 residues long. V was shortened by 6 bases and J by 2 bases, with 18 bases between the two germline ends. CDR1 and CDR2 (germline): SQVTM, ANQGSEA. The CDR3 coding sequence is TGCAGCGTCCCCACGGAGGGAAGGGACACAGATACGCAGTATTTT. This translates into CSVPTEGRDTDTQYF.

CDR3 in amino acids: CASSYSRGMNTEAFF. CDR3 sequence (DNA): TGTGCCAGCAGTTACTCCAGGGGCATGAACACTGAAGCTTTCTTT. V gene TRBV6-5 combines with J gene TRBJ1-1; D is possibly TRBD1 (6 bases). The CDR3 sequence is 15 residues long. V dropped 0 bases and J dropped 0 bases, with 8 bases sitting between them. Germline V lookup: CDR1 MNHEY, CDR2 SVGAGI.

V is TRBV4-1 and J is TRBJ2-7; 7 positions agree with TRBD1. CDR3 length: 15 amino acids. V shed 4 bases, J shed 1 base, and the junction held 7 bases outside the gene matches. In germline, CDR1 is MGHRA, CDR2 YSYEKL. The CDR3 loop reads CASSLTGMGSYEQYF. CDR3 bases: TGCGCCAGCAGCCTGACAGGGATGGGGTCCTACGAGCAGTACTTC.

The chain carries TRBV6-5 and TRBJ1-4; D is unresolved. V was shortened by 4 bases and J by 1 base, with 10 bases between the two germline ends. Per the germline V gene, CDR1 is MNHEY and CDR2 is SVGAGI. The CDR3 length is 15 residues. CDR3 in DNA: TGTGCCAGCAGTTCCGTCGGGGTAACTAATGAAAAACTGTTTTTT. Translated: CASSSVGVTNEKLFF.

The chain has TRBV1 and TRBJ2-3; no check of the table's D call, TRBD2, against the DNA was made. TRBV1 has pseudogene status. This CDR3 region has 13 residues. As DNA, the CDR3 is TGCACCAGAAAGGAGGTCCCCACAGATACGCAGTATTTT. Translation: CTRKEVPTDTQYF.

This clone was detected once. The chain recombines TRBV30 with TRBJ1-1, with D unclear. Germline CDR1 and CDR2: GTSNPN and SVGIG (reference sequence). V was trimmed by 0 bases and J by 4 bases, leaving 9 bases between them. The length of the CDR3 is 13 residues. CDR3: CAWSVVMATEAFF. The CDR3, as DNA: TGTGCCTGGAGTGTAGTGATGGCCACTGAAGCTTTCTTT.

This chain uses TRBV5-4 with TRBJ2-7; 9 bases match TRBD1. The CDR3 has 14 residues. The trim removed 3 bases at V and 4 bases at J, leaving 5 bases unmatched. Germline V CDR1 and CDR2: SGHNT, YYREEE (reference sequence). The CDR3 loop reads CASSSGQGIYEQYF. In DNA, the CDR3 is TGTGCCAGCAGCTCGGGACAGGGTATATACGAGCAGTACTTC. The variable domain in full, with the rest retrieved from reference TRBV5-4 and TRBJ2-7, is ETGVTQSPTHLIKTRGQQVTLRCSSQSGHNTVSWYQQALGQGPQFIFQYYREEENGRGNFPPRFSGLQFPNYSSELNVNALELDDSALYLCASSSGQGIYEQYFGPGTRLTVT.

This rearrangement joins TRBV4-1 to TRBJ2-3; 10 nucleotides line up with TRBD2. There are 16 residues in the CDR3. V gave up 1 base and J gave up 1 base; unmatched junction bases: 2. Germline V CDR1 and CDR2: MGHRA, YSYEKL. In DNA, the CDR3 is TGCGCCAGCAGCCAAGTTGGGACTAGCGGCACAGATACGCAGTATTTT. It encodes CASSQVGTSGTDTQYF.

The chain has TRBV5-4 and TRBJ1-1; 7 bases are a match to TRBD1. The CDR3 runs to 14 residues. Germline assignment: CDR1 SGHNT and CDR2 YYREEE (reference sequence). After removal of 2 bases from V and 5 bases from J, the junction contained 6 bases not matched to a gene. Here the CDR3 reads CASSFPGGRTEAFF. DNA of the CDR3: TGTGCCAGCAGCTTCCCAGGGGGGAGGACTGAAGCTTTCTTT.

This chain links TRBV4-1 with TRBJ2-1; possibly TRBD2 for D (5 bases). The CDR3 sequence is 14 residues long. Germline lookup yields CDR1 MGHRA and CDR2 YSYEKL. V was trimmed by 4 bases and J by 9 bases, leaving 16 bases between them. Here the CDR3 reads CASSPHLAVPEQFF. For the CDR3, the DNA is TGCGCCAGCAGCCCTCACCTAGCCGTCCCTGAGCAGTTCTTC.

The chain joins TRBV2 to TRBJ1-2; 7 bases are a match to TRBD1. The germline V gene encodes CDR1 SNHLY and CDR2 FYNNEI. The length of the CDR3 is 12 residues. V shed 8 bases, J shed 4 bases, and the junction held 4 bases outside the gene matches. The DNA for the CDR3 is TGTGCCAGCGGAAGGGACAGCTATGGCTACACCTTC. This encodes CASGRDSYGYTF.

The rearrangement links TRBV9 to TRBJ2-1, with 12 nucleotides matching TRBD2. This CDR3 has 14 amino acids. J lost 9 bases, V lost 0 bases, and 1 base had no gene match. CDR1 and CDR2 (germline): SGDLS, YYNGEE. Here the CDR3 reads CASSVVLAGGEQFF. The CDR3 nucleotides read TGTGCCAGCAGCGTAGTACTAGCGGGAGGTGAGCAGTTCTTC.

The chain employs TRBV11-2 and TRBJ1-3; D call uncertain. The germline V and J ends were trimmed by 5 bases and 4 bases, with 6 bases remaining between them. Germline CDR1 reads SGHAT; CDR2 reads FQNNGV. The CDR3 consists of 12 residues. CDR3 DNA sequence: TGTGCCAGCAGCCCACAGGGAAACACCATATATTTT. It specifies CASSPQGNTIYF.

This clone is a singleton in its sample. The chain is built from TRBV2 and TRBJ2-3; weak D call: TRBD2 (5 bases). V lost 4 bases and J lost 4, with 12 bases in between. The CDR3 is 14 residues long. Germline V gives CDR1 SNHLY, CDR2 FYNNEI. Written as DNA, the CDR3 is TGTGCCAGCAGTGGAAGGACTGCGGCAGATACGCAGTATTTT. Encoded protein: CASSGRTAADTQYF.

The chain recombines TRBV30 with TRBJ2-1, with 8 bases identical to TRBD1. The CDR3 spans 14 residues. CDR1 is GTSNPN and CDR2 is SVGIG in the germline V gene (reference sequence). V trimming: 8 bases; J trimming: 10 bases; junction bases outside the gene matches: 16. CDR3 DNA: TGTGCCGGATCGACAGGGGCCGGGGTAGGGGAGCAGTTCTTC. Residues: CAGSTGAGVGEQFF.

The CDR3 here is CASSLSTGSAGNTIYF. The CDR3 DNA is TGTGCCAGCAGCTTATCAACAGGCTCCGCGGGAAACACCATATATTTT. The chain joins TRBV7-9 to TRBJ1-3; tentative D call: TRBD1 (5 bases). Germline CDR1 and CDR2: SEHNR and FQNEAQ (reference sequence). CDR3 length: 16 residues. V was pared by 2 bases and J by 4 bases, with 15 bases between.

The chain couples TRBV5-1 to TRBJ2-1, with 9 bases lining up with TRBD2. Looked up from germline, CDR1 is SGHRS and CDR2 is YFSETQ. V was clipped by 4 bases and J by 3 bases; unmatched bases: 5. CDR3 length: 15 amino acids. CDR3 loop: CASSGSRGGYNEQFF. In DNA form, the CDR3 reads TGCGCCAGCAGCGGCTCGCGGGGGGGCTACAATGAGCAGTTCTTC.

The rearrangement joins TRBV5-8 to TRBJ2-2; the D gene is possibly TRBD2 (5 bases). The CDR3 runs to 13 residues. Germline-derived CDR1 and CDR2 are SGHTS and YDEGEE. With 4 bases removed from V and 5 bases from J, the gap between germline ends came to 9 bases. The CDR3 region is CASSPRGTGELFF. CDR3 coding DNA: TGTGCCAGCAGCCCTCGGGGAACCGGGGAGCTGTTTTTT.

This chain uses TRBV28 with TRBJ2-5, with D tentatively TRBD1 (5 bases). The CDR3 is 14 amino acids. V was cut by 6 bases and J by 4 bases, with 15 bases left in between. Germline V gene sequence: CDR1 MDHEN, CDR2 SYDVKM. CDR3 residues: CASSHYQGSETQYF. The CDR3, as DNA: TGTGCCAGCAGCCATTATCAGGGCTCAGAGACCCAGTACTTC.